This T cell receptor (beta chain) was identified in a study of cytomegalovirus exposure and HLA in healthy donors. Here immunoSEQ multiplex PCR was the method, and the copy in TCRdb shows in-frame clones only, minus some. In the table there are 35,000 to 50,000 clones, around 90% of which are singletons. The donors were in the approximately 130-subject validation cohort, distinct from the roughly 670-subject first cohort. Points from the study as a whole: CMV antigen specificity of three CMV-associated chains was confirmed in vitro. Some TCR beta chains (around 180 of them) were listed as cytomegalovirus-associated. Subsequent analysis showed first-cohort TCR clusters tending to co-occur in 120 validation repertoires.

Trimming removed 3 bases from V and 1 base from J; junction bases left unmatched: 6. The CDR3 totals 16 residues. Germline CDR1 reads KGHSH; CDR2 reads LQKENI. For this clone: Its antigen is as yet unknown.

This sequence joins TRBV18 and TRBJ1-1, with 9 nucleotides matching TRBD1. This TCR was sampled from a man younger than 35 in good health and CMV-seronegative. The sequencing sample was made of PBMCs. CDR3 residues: CASSPADRGRNTEAFF. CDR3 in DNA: TGTGCCAGCTCACCCGCGGACAGGGGAAGGAACACTGAAGCTTTCTTT.